This is a list of T cell receptor beta chains from one sample in a study of PD-L1 blockade in urothelial cancer. Data came from immunoSEQ multiplex PCR; TCRdb stores just in-frame clones and leaves some out. The sample shows 17,000 or so clones, roughly 87% of them seen only once. This sample comprised PBMCs, obtained around atezolizumab (anti-PD-L1) treatment. These receptors were collected from a man between 45 and 60 years old with urothelial cancer. The CDR3 runs from the conserved cysteine through the conserved F or W. A D gene is named only where the DNA matches it firmly. Clone size is shown for a subset of rows, as once, few, many or a class of expanded clone.

-	TRBV9	-	TRBJ1-3	TGTGCCAGCAGCGTAGAGTGGCGGAACTCTGGAAACACCATATATTTT	CASSVEWRNSGNTIYF
-	TRBV6-1	-	TRBJ1-1	TGTGCCAGCACGAGGGGGGGTAACACTGAAGCTTTCTTT	CASTRGGNTEAFF
-	TRBV6-1	-	TRBJ2-1	TGTGCCAGCAGGAGGGACTTCAATGAGCAGTTCTTC	CASRRDFNEQFF
once	TRBV7-2	-	TRBJ2-4	TGTGCCAGCAGCCCTCTACCGGGGATAGCCAAAAACATTCAGTACTTC	CASSPLPGIAKNIQYF
once	TRBV7-9	TRBD1	TRBJ2-7	TGTGCCAGCAGTGACAGGGCTACCTACGAGCAGTACTTC	CASSDRATYEQYF
-	TRBV7-2	TRBD2	TRBJ2-1	TGTGCCAGCAGCCATGTGGGACTAGCGGGAGGGTCCTACAATGAGCAGTTCTTC	CASSHVGLAGGSYNEQFF
-	TRBV28	-	TRBJ1-4	TGTGCCAGCAGAAAAAACAGTGCAACTAATGAAAAACTGTTTTTT	CASRKNSATNEKLFF
-	TRBV27	TRBD1	TRBJ1-5	TGTGCCAGCAGTTTATCCCCGGATCAGGGGGTGGGCAATCAGCCCCAGCATTTT	CASSLSPDQGVGNQPQHF
-	TRBV5-1	TRBD1	TRBJ2-7	TGCGCCAGCAGCCGACAGGGTACGGACTACGAGCAGTACTTC	CASSRQGTDYEQYF
once	TRBV19	TRBD2	TRBJ2-5	TGTGCCAGTAGTCCTGCGGGGGAAGAGACCCAGTACTTC	CASSPAGEETQYF
-	TRBV14	TRBD1	TRBJ2-7	TGTGCCAGCAGCCAATGGGGACAGGGGGCACACGAGCAGTACTTC	CASSQWGQGAHEQYF
-	TRBV6-6	TRBD2	TRBJ2-2	TGTGCCAGCAGGCTAGCGGGGGGGGTGACCGGGGAGCTGTTTTTT	CASRLAGGVTGELFF
-	TRBV18	TRBD1	TRBJ2-2	TGTGCCAGCTCACCGACCACGGGACAGGGGAACACCGGGGAGCTGTTTTTT	CASSPTTGQGNTGELFF
once	TRBV14	TRBD1	TRBJ2-2	TGTGCCAGCAGCGAGACAGGGGTAAACGGGGAGCTGTTTTTT	CASSETGVNGELFF
-	TRBV7-2	TRBD1	TRBJ1-5	TGTGCCAGCAGCTGGCGGGACAGGGATCCTACTCAGCCCCAGCATTTT	CASSWRDRDPTQPQHF
few	TRBV28	TRBD1	TRBJ1-1	TGTGCCAGCAGTTTTTTGCCAGGGGGAACTGAAGCTTTCTTT	CASSFLPGGTEAFF
-	TRBV6-1	TRBD1	TRBJ1-1	TGTGCCAGCAGTAAGGGTGCGGGACAGGCCACTGAAGCTTTCTTT	CASSKGAGQATEAFF
-	TRBV29-1	TRBD1	TRBJ2-7	TGCAGCGTTGAAGCCCGGGGGGACAGGGGTGTCAGCTACGAGCAGTACTTC	CSVEARGDRGVSYEQYF
-	TRBV27	-	TRBJ1-2	TGTGCCAGCAGTTTATCGAATGGGGGGGACTATGGCTACACCTTC	CASSLSNGGDYGYTF
-	TRBV19	-	TRBJ1-5	TGTGCCAGTAGTCTGGCCAATAGCAATCAGCCCCAGCATTTT	CASSLANSNQPQHF
-	TRBV19	TRBD1	TRBJ1-5	TGTGCCAGTAGACAAGATCAGACAGGGGGCAGGGGGAGCAATCAGCCCCAGCATTTT	CASRQDQTGGRGSNQPQHF
medium-sized	TRBV7-9	TRBD1	TRBJ2-4	TGTGCCAGCAGCTCCGGACAGGGATGGCACATTCAGTACTTC	CASSSGQGWHIQYF
-	TRBV7-9	-	TRBJ1-2	TGTGCCAGCAGCCCACCGGGGGGGAGCTATGGCTACACCTTC	CASSPPGGSYGYTF
-	TRBV27	TRBD1	TRBJ1-4	TGTGCCAGCAGTTTACAGACAGGGGGCTCTCAAAAACTGTTTTTT	CASSLQTGGSQKLFF
-	TRBV28	-	TRBJ1-2	TGTGCCAGCTACCCCCGGACAGCGGAGGCCTATGGCTACACCTTC	CASYPRTAEAYGYTF
-	TRBV14	TRBD1	TRBJ2-2	TGTGCCAGCAGCCCCCGGACAGGGGGCGGAACCGGGGAGCTGTTTTTT	CASSPRTGGGTGELFF
-	TRBV29-1	-	TRBJ2-1	TGCAGCGTTGTTGAAGCAGGGCGGAATGAGCAGTTCTTC	CSVVEAGRNEQFF
-	TRBV27	TRBD2	TRBJ2-5	TGTGCCAGCAGTACCCTAGCGGGAGGACGAGAGACCCAGTACTTC	CASSTLAGGRETQYF
medium-sized	TRBV21-1	-	TRBJ1-2	TGTGCCAGCAGCAAATCTTTTAGGGACAGGGGCGGCTATGGCTACACCTTC	CASSKSFRDRGGYGYTF
-	TRBV18	TRBD1	TRBJ1-5	TGTGCCAGCTCACCAGACAGGGGGTCCAGCAATCAGCCCCAGCATTTT	CASSPDRGSSNQPQHF
-	TRBV9	-	TRBJ2-2	TGTGCCAGCAGCCCCCGTAGGGGAATCGCGAACACCGGGGAGCTGTTTTTT	CASSPRRGIANTGELFF
-	TRBV11-1	-	TRBJ1-1	TGTGCCAGCAGCTTTGGGCCGGGGGACTTAAGAAGCACTGAAGCTTTCTTT	CASSFGPGDLRSTEAFF
-	TRBV19	TRBD2	TRBJ2-1	TGTGCCAGTAGTATGTTGTTAGGTAGCGGGACCCCCTCCTACAATGAGCAGTTCTTC	CASSMLLGSGTPSYNEQFF
-	TRBV13	-	TRBJ2-1	TGTGCCAGCAGCCCCTTTGGGGCTCAGAGCTCCTACAATGAGCAGTTCTTC	CASSPFGAQSSYNEQFF
-	TRBV5-1	TRBD2	TRBJ2-1	TGCGCCAGCAGCTTGAACGGGGGGGCCTACAATGAGCAGTTCTTC	CASSLNGGAYNEQFF